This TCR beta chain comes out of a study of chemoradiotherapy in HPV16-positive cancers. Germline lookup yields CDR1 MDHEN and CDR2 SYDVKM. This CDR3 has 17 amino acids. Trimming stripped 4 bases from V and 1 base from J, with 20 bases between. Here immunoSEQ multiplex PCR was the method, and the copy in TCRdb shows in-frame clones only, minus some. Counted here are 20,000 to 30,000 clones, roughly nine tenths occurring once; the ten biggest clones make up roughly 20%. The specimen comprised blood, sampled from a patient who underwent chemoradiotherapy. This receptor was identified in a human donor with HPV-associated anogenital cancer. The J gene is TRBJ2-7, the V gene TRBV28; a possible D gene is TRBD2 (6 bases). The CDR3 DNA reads TGTGCCAGCAGTTCGGGACTCGGAAGAGCGATTTCCTACGAGCAGTACTTC. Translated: CASSSGLGRAISYEQYF.